Listed below are T cell receptor beta chains from one sample, sequenced in a study of T cell responses to AZD1222 COVID-19 vaccine. Profiled with immunoSEQ multiplex PCR; TCRdb holds only in-frame clones, not every one. The sample includes about 91,000 clones, more than 85% of them seen just once. The sequencing here drew on peripheral blood, taken 28 days after the second AZD1222 dose. The receptors shown here come from an adult who received the AZD1222 COVID-19 vaccine. Both conserved end residues are trimmed from each CDR3. Size is stated for part of the rows, as once, few or many counts, or as a class when the clone is expanded.

size,V,CDR3
NA,TRBV7-8,ASSQYRGLGYNEQF
few,TRBV5-4,ASRSQGGGNYGYT
once,TRBV15,ATSRDRGASGNTIY
NA,TRBV5-5,ASSRDPAGGPGNEQF
NA,TRBV5-6,ASSLADLDEAQH
NA,TRBV4-2,ASSQGSGWEDTEAF
NA,TRBV5-5,ASSLVQGNSQPQH
NA,TRBV9,ASWTGTGMNTEAF
NA,TRBV28,ATTGTVRSQH
NA,TRBV7-2,ASSSLVGGGPRQETQY
NA,TRBV25-1,ASSEYDGLAKNIQY
NA,TRBV12-2,ASRRWIGEFQVPDEKLF
NA,TRBV5-1,ASSLGQGYYNEQF
NA,TRBV7-9,ASSSNEGVSGNTIY
NA,TRBV5-6,ASSPGGPGNTDTQY
NA,TRBV7-3,ASSLGQGSDTQY
NA,TRBV5-8,ASSLLLASNQPQH
few,TRBV14,ASSQVRNTEAF
NA,TRBV6-5,ASVGGLGGYT
NA,TRBV27,ASSPFRVNYGYT
once,TRBV28,ASSLGGTGFNEQF
once,TRBV28,ASSLTRGNTEAF
NA,TRBV5-1,ASSLADRNYGYT
NA,TRBV27,ASSFIGGREQF
NA,TRBV5-1,ASSLGGRETQY
NA,TRBV3-1/TRBV3-2,ASSQGQGAAYGYT
NA,TRBV4-2,ASSQDLGTYGYT
once,TRBV6-2/TRBV6-3,ASSYSSSGGVWDTQY
NA,TRBV6-5,ASSPDRSTNEKLF
NA,TRBV9,ASSVGSVSSYNSPLH
NA,TRBV7-9,ASSVYRGDNSPLH
NA,TRBV2,ASRAKTGNTEAF
NA,TRBV30,AWSTQGIPGELF
NA,TRBV7-8,ASSNSRTRDTDTQY
NA,TRBV5-4,ASSLDLGELF
NA,TRBV19,ASRGTGANGQPQH
NA,TRBV20-1,SASKDYGYT
NA,TRBV11-3,ASSSRTGENNEQF
NA,TRBV2,ASSGRTGGLLGANVLT
NA,TRBV10-1,ASRATSGGTDTQY
NA,TRBV18,ASSQRGTEAF
once,TRBV5-1,ASSPGQILNTEAF
NA,TRBV10-3,AISDSGGATDTQY
once,TRBV4-1,ASSRRNTEAF
once,TRBV15,ATSRVPVNNYGYT
NA,TRBV12-3/TRBV12-4,ASSFSGTEAF
NA,TRBV7-2,ASSLLRRGQYGYT
once,TRBV20-1,SASGISSYNEQF
once,TRBV28,ASRGTGGLGTEAF
NA,TRBV28,ASSFDGTGGEKLF